This passage covers 14 T cell receptor beta chains from one sample sequenced in a study of blood T cell repertoires in COVID-19. Repertoires were generated with immunoSEQ multiplex PCR, while TCRdb's copy carries only in-frame clones and drops some. The sample lists over 200,000 clones; around 89% were seen once. The specimen was PBMCs or T cells enriched from blood (not recorded which). These receptors originate from a middle-aged man who had recovered from COVID-19.

This clone was seen just once. The chain uses TRBV19 and TRBJ2-7; 7 positions match TRBD2. From germline, CDR1 is LNHDA and CDR2 SQIVND (reference sequence). This CDR3 spans 13 amino acids. V shed 3 bases, J shed 6 bases, and the junction held 5 bases outside the gene matches. CDR3 in DNA: TGTGCCAGTAGTATGACTAGCCTTCGCGAGCAGTACTTC. Amino acids: CASSMTSLREQYF.

The chain uses TRBV4-3 and TRBJ2-7, with 12 nucleotides matching TRBD1. Germline CDR1 is LGHNA and CDR2 is YSLEER. V was pared by 3 bases and J by 3 bases, with 3 bases of the junction left unmatched. The CDR3 length is 15 residues. CDR3: CASSQGTGGSYEQYF. Written as DNA, the CDR3 is TGCGCCAGCAGCCAGGGGACAGGGGGCAGCTACGAGCAGTACTTC.

Only one count was recorded for this clone. The CDR3 is CASSWGTSGNTGELFF. CDR3 DNA sequence: TGCGCCAGCAGCTGGGGGACTAGCGGGAACACCGGGGAGCTGTTTTTT. The J gene is TRBJ2-2, the V gene TRBV5-1; 11 bases align to TRBD2. The CDR3 is 16 residues long. CDR1 and CDR2 (germline): SGHRS, YFSETQ. V dropped 3 bases and J dropped 1; count of bases not matched to a gene: 2.

CDR3 protein: CASSEVYRDSSNYGYTF. The CDR3 nucleotides are TGTGCCAGCAGTGAGGTTTATCGGGACAGCTCTAACTATGGCTACACCTTC. The chain uses TRBV2 and TRBJ1-2; TRBD1 matches 7 bases. The CDR3 extends over 17 amino acids. The J segment lost 0 bases and the V segment lost 3 bases, leaving 10 bases of the junction unmatched. CDR1 SNHLY and CDR2 FYNNEI come from the germline V gene.

The V call is TRBV11-2, the J call TRBJ1-4; the match to TRBD1 covers 7 bases. The CDR3 is 18 amino acids. Germline V gene data show CDR1 as SGHAT and CDR2 as FQNNGV. The trim removed 3 bases at V and 3 bases at J, leaving 13 bases unmatched. The CDR3 DNA follows: TGTGCCAGCAGCTTTAGACCCGACTGGGGACAGCCTAATGAAAAACTGTTTTTT. This encodes CASSFRPDWGQPNEKLFF.

The chain uses TRBV30 and TRBJ2-1; 10 nucleotides align to TRBD2. CDR3 length: 16 amino acids. Germline V lookup: CDR1 GTSNPN, CDR2 SVGIG (reference sequence). Trimming at V came to 1 base and at J to 7 bases, leaving 10 bases not matched to a gene. CDR3 in DNA: TGTGCCTGGAGTGCGTCGATCGGGACTAGCGAAAATGAGCAGTTCTTC. Protein product: CAWSASIGTSENEQFF.

J is TRBJ1-5 and V is TRBV10-3; 9 bases agree with TRBD1. Trimming at V came to 10 bases and at J to 7 bases, leaving 8 bases not matched to a gene. The germline V gene encodes CDR1 ENHRY and CDR2 SYGVKD. The CDR3 is 13 residues long. In nucleotides, the CDR3 is TGTGCCACCCGGGACAGGGTTGGACAGCCCCAGCATTTT. Protein product: CATRDRVGQPQHF.

The chain links TRBV18 to TRBJ2-1; 7 bases map to TRBD2. This CDR3 has 15 residues. V gave up 2 bases and J gave up 0 bases; unmatched junction bases: 1. Germline V lookup: CDR1 KGHSH, CDR2 LQKENI. The CDR3 DNA reads as TGTGCCAGCTCACCAGAGCGGGACTCCTACAATGAGCAGTTCTTC. Residues: CASSPERDSYNEQFF.

The rearrangement joins TRBV4-2 to TRBJ1-4, with a weak D call TRBD1 (5 bases). The CDR3 is made up of 16 amino acids. Germline values: CDR1 LGHNA, CDR2 YNFKEQ. Between the trimmed V and J ends, which lost 4 bases and 7 bases, there was a span of 19 bases. The CDR3 spells CASSREAQQEFEKLFF. The CDR3 region has the DNA TGTGCCAGCAGCCGAGAAGCACAACAGGAATTTGAAAAACTGTTTTTT.

V gene TRBV28 combines with J gene TRBJ1-6, with 7 nucleotides matching TRBD1. The CDR3 sequence is 13 residues long. Trimming cost V 8 bases and J 5 bases; bases outside gene matches: 3. CDR1 MDHEN and CDR2 SYDVKM come from the germline V gene. CDR3 protein: CASRDRDNSPLHF. The CDR3 DNA reads as TGTGCCAGCCGGGACAGAGATAATTCACCCCTCCACTTT.

V and J are TRBV5-1 and TRBJ1-5, with D maybe TRBD1 (6 bases). V was cut by 1 base and J by 1 base, with 9 bases left in between. Germline V gene sequence: CDR1 SGHRS, CDR2 YFSETQ. The CDR3 runs 15 residues. CDR3 in amino acids: CASSLLGQSNQPQHF. The CDR3 DNA is TGCGCCAGCAGCTTGCTAGGACAGAGCAATCAGCCCCAGCATTTT.

The V gene is TRBV7-2, the J gene TRBJ2-1; D ambiguous. The CDR3 has 14 amino acids. Germline lookup yields CDR1 SGHTA and CDR2 FQGNSA. Trimming removed 1 base at V and 7 bases at J, with 11 bases between. The CDR3 nucleotides read TGTGCCAGCAGCTTAGACATCACCCTGAATGAGCAGTTCTTC. Translated, it gives CASSLDITLNEQFF.

The chain couples TRBV29-1 to TRBJ1-2, with 7 bases identical to TRBD1. The germline V gene encodes CDR1 SQVTM and CDR2 ANQGSEA. Losses at the gene ends were 7 bases for V and 0 bases for J; bases not matched to a gene: 5. The CDR3 runs to 13 residues. CDR3 region: CSGRDSANYGYTF. Written as DNA, the CDR3 is TGCAGCGGCCGGGACAGTGCTAACTATGGCTACACCTTC.

This chain links TRBV5-1 with TRBJ1-1, with TRBD1 matching 9 bases. The trim removed 7 bases at V and 6 bases at J, leaving 19 bases unmatched. The germline V gene encodes CDR1 SGHRS and CDR2 YFSETQ. This CDR3 is 17 amino acids long. The CDR3 nucleotides are TGCGCCAGCTTACCGACCCCCTGGGACAGGGTGGATCCTGAAGCTTTCTTT. Its protein is CASLPTPWDRVDPEAFF.